The sequence of this T cell receptor beta chain was determined in a study of T-cell memory formation after mild COVID-19. TCRdb re-called the 5' RACE reads with MiXCR, one entry per CDR3 protein. The profile shows a few hundred thousand distinct CDR3 sequences, roughly 15% of them singletons. J gave up 5 bases and V 6 bases, and 8 bases lay outside the gene matches. Germline values: CDR1 SGHVS, CDR2 FNYEAQ. CDR3 size: 15 residues. Source material: PBMCs or a T cell subset sorted from them (not recorded which). This TCR derives from a man between 18 and 29 years old who had mild COVID-19 (a few samples of this study predate the infection). Cell type and time point are not known. This chain links TRBV7-6 with TRBJ2-2; 8 nucleotides agree with TRBD1. CDR3 sequence (DNA): TGTGCCAGCAGTCGCGACAGGGGTGGAACCGGGGAGCTGTTTTTT. Translated, it gives CASSRDRGGTGELFF. Full variable domain (rest looked up from reference TRBV7-6 and TRBJ2-2): GAGVSQSPRYKVTKRGQDVALRCDPISGHVSLYWYRQALGQGPEFLTYFNYEAQQDKSGLPNDRFSAERPEGSISTLTIQRTEQRDSAMYRCASSRDRGGTGELFFGEGSRLTVL.